This T cell receptor (beta chain) originates from a study of blood T cell repertoires in COVID-19. CDR1 is MNHNS and CDR2 is SASEGT in the germline V gene. The V gene lost 2 bases and the J gene lost 13 bases, with 14 bases spanning the gap. The CDR3 runs to 12 residues. As handled by the study authors: Counts of nucleated cells, estimated from reference gene primer amplification, were obtained. The repertoire was sequenced with immunoSEQ multiplex PCR; TCRdb's copy has only in-frame clones and lacks some. That table is the source of V, J and clone size, and D and trimming were worked out from the DNA. The sample contains under 150,000 clones, approximately 84% of which appear only once.

Sequenced material: peripheral blood. The chain uses TRBV6-1 and TRBJ1-2; D uncertain. This sequence originates from a woman aged 40 to 55 with acute or convalescent COVID-19. In DNA form, the CDR3 reads TGTGCCAGCAGTGAAACTGCCATCCTAGGCACCTTC. This codes for CASSETAILGTF.